The source of this T cell receptor beta chain is a study of blood T cell repertoires in COVID-19. This clone was detected once. TCRdb keeps only in-frame clones here, not all; method: immunoSEQ multiplex PCR. The sample has approximately 150,000 clones; approximately 79% are singletons. CDR1 and CDR2 (germline): SGHAT, FQNNGV. V gave up 1 base and J gave up 9 bases; unmatched junction bases: 5. CDR3 length: 14 amino acids. V and J are TRBV11-2 and TRBJ2-1, with 8 bases identical to TRBD2. This sequence originates from a man aged 45-65 years with active or convalescent COVID-19. The sample consisted of peripheral blood. CDR3 sequence reads: CASSLGPGGAEQFF. CDR3 DNA sequence: TGTGCCAGCAGCTTAGGACCGGGGGGGGCTGAGCAGTTCTTC.